What follows are 15 T cell receptor beta chains derived from one specimen sequenced in a study of cytomegalovirus exposure and HLA in healthy donors. Clones were sequenced by immunoSEQ multiplex PCR, and TCRdb holds only the in-frame ones, with some missing. The sample records under 95,000 clones, approximately 91% being singletons. The sample was PBMCs. These receptors were obtained from a young man in good health and CMV-seronegative.

With respect to this clone: A junction end diverges from the germline sequence, so it may reflect a read error. The chain couples TRBV7-7 to TRBJ2-2; D remains unclear. Per the germline V gene, CDR1 is SSHAT and CDR2 is FNYEAQ (reference sequence). The CDR3 covers 15 residues. In nucleotides, the CDR3 is TGTGCTAGCAGCTACCGCGGTGCGAACACCGGGGAGCTGTTTTTT. This translates into CASSYRGANTGELFF.

The sample holds one count of this clone. J is TRBJ1-5 and V is TRBV27, with TRBD1 identical over 7 bases. Germline lookup yields CDR1 MNHEY and CDR2 SMNVEV (reference sequence). The CDR3 totals 15 residues. Trimming cost V 6 bases and J 4 bases; bases outside gene matches: 9. Written as DNA, the CDR3 is TGTGCCAGCAGCCCAAGACAGGGTCAGAATCAGCCCCAGCATTTT. Amino acids: CASSPRQGQNQPQHF.

This rearrangement joins TRBV25-1 to TRBJ1-1; D remains unclear. The CDR3 extends over 11 amino acids. Trimming cost V 4 bases and J 6 bases, with 6 bases left between them. Germline V lookup: CDR1 MGHDK, CDR2 SYGVNS. The chain's CDR3 is CASSVYSEAFF. CDR3 bases: TGTGCCAGCAGTGTTTATTCTGAAGCTTTCTTT.

This clone was observed a single time. The CDR3 reads CASSLRAGEKLFF. In DNA, the CDR3 is TGTGCCAGCAGCTTACGGGCGGGTGAAAAACTGTTTTTT. V gene TRBV5-8 combines with J gene TRBJ1-4, with D uncertain. The CDR3 has 13 amino acids. The V gene's germline CDR1 is SGHTS and CDR2 YDEGEE. V lost 2 bases to trimming and J lost 7 bases, with 9 bases between them.

This CDR3 is CASSLGQGGQPQHF. In DNA, the CDR3 is TGTGCCAGCAGCTTAGGACAGGGGGGTCAGCCCCAGCATTTT. The chain joins TRBV7-8 to TRBJ1-5; 9 nucleotides align to TRBD1. After removal of 1 base from V and 6 bases from J, the junction contained 1 base not matched to a gene. This CDR3 is built from 14 residues. Germline CDR1 reads SGHVS; CDR2 reads FQNEAQ.

V usage is TRBV11-2 and J usage is TRBJ2-2, with 8 bases that match TRBD2. The length of the CDR3 is 18 residues. The V gene's germline CDR1 is SGHAT and CDR2 FQNNGV. After removal of 4 bases from V and 3 bases from J, the junction contained 13 bases not matched to a gene. The CDR3, as DNA: TGTGCCAGCAGCTCTCTGGCGGGAGGATTGGCTTACACCGGGGAGCTGTTTTTT. Translation gives CASSSLAGGLAYTGELFF. Using reference TRBV11-2 and TRBJ2-2 for the parts outside the CDR3, the full variable domain is EAGVAQSPRYKIIEKRQSVAFWCNPISGHATLYWYQQILGQGPKLLIQFQNNGVVDDSQLPKDRFSAERLKGVDSTLKIQPAKLEDSAVYLCASSSLAGGLAYTGELFFGEGSRLTVL.

The V and J genes are TRBV5-5 and TRBJ1-1; D unresolved. There are 12 residues in the CDR3. CDR1 and CDR2 (germline): SGHKS, YYEKEE (reference sequence). Between the trimmed V and J ends, which lost 4 bases and 3 bases, there was a span of 7 bases. The CDR3 coding sequence is TGTGCCAGCAGCCTCGAGTACACTGAAGCTTTCTTT. This encodes CASSLEYTEAFF.

The V gene is TRBV10-1, the J gene TRBJ1-2, with 9 bases aligning to TRBD1. This CDR3 comprises 15 residues. V was pared by 5 bases and J by 3 bases, with 7 bases of the junction left unmatched. The germline CDR1 and CDR2 sequences are WNHNN and SYGVQD (reference sequence). CDR3 sequence (DNA): TGCGCCAGCAGTCGGGACAGGGATGGGGACTATGGCTACACCTTC. Encoded protein: CASSRDRDGDYGYTF.

The rearrangement links TRBV7-8 to TRBJ2-7; possibly TRBD2 for D (6 bases). This CDR3 spans 16 amino acids. V shed 5 bases and J shed 4 bases, with 21 bases lying between them. Germline CDR1 is SGHVS and CDR2 is FQNEAQ. CDR3 residues: CASSPTRGMFLYEQYF. Here the CDR3 DNA reads TGTGCCAGCAGCCCTACGCGGGGCATGTTTCTTTACGAGCAGTACTTC.

This chain uses TRBV7-8 with TRBJ1-4; possible D gene TRBD1, 5 bases. Deletions cut 0 bases from V and 10 bases from J, with 18 bases between. CDR3 length: 16 amino acids. Per germline, CDR1 SGHVS and CDR2 FQNEAQ. The chain's CDR3 is CASSLAGGVAGGKLFF. DNA for the CDR3: TGTGCCAGCAGCTTAGCCGGCGGGGTTGCGGGGGGAAAACTGTTTTTT.

The chain couples TRBV9 to TRBJ2-5, with TRBD2 matching 8 bases. Germline values: CDR1 SGDLS, CDR2 YYNGEE. The ends lost 6 bases at V and 2 bases at J; junction bases unmatched: 6. This CDR3 spans 14 amino acids. The CDR3 bases are TGTGCCAGCAACCAACTAGCGGATCAAGAGACCCAGTACTTC. Translating gives CASNQLADQETQYF.

The V and J genes are TRBV18 and TRBJ2-2; D is uncertain. The germline gives CDR1 KGHSH, CDR2 LQKENI. CDR3 length: 12 amino acids. The V end lost 3 bases, the J end lost 8 bases, and 7 bases lay between the germline ends. The chain's CDR3 is CASSPVVGELFF. CDR3 nucleotide sequence: TGTGCCAGCTCACCGGTAGTGGGGGAGCTGTTTTTT.

J is TRBJ1-1 and V is TRBV7-3; D ambiguous. V lost 4 bases and J lost 5, with 11 bases in between. Looked up from germline, CDR1 is SGHTA and CDR2 is FQGTGA. The length of the CDR3 is 13 residues. The CDR3 nucleotides are TGTGCCAGCAGCTCACTATCGGGGACTGAAGCTTTCTTT. Its protein product is CASSSLSGTEAFF.

This chain uses TRBV6-5 with TRBJ1-2, with TRBD1 matching over 9 bases. The CDR3 extends over 13 amino acids. The J segment lost 8 bases and the V segment lost 4 bases, leaving 5 bases of the junction unmatched. Germline CDR1 MNHEY, CDR2 SVGAGI. The chain's CDR3 is CASSSGTGFGYTF. CDR3 nucleotide sequence: TGTGCCAGCAGTTCCGGGACAGGGTTCGGCTACACCTTC.

The chain uses TRBV9 and TRBJ2-3; 12 nucleotides align to TRBD2. CDR1 is SGDLS and CDR2 is YYNGEE in the germline V gene. The junction had 8 bases not matched to a gene; V was cut back by 4 bases and J by 5 bases. The CDR3 contains 16 residues. The CDR3 DNA is TGTGCCAGCAGCCCAAGGACTAGCGGGGCCGGAGATACGCAGTATTTT. Translating gives CASSPRTSGAGDTQYF.